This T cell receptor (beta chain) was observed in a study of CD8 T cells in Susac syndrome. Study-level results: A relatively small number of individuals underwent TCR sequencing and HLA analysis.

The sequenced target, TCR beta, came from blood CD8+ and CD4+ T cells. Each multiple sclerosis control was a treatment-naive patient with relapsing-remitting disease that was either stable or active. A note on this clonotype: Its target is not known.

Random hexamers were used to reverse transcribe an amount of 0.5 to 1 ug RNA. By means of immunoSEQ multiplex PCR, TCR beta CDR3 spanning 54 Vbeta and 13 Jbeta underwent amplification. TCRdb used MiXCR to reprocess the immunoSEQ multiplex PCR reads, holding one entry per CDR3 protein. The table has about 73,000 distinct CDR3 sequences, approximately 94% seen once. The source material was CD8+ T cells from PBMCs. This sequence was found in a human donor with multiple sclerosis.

This CDR3 reads CASSQAAAVDVQYF. The CDR3 DNA reads as TGCGCCAGCAGCCAAGCGGCGGCAGTAGACGTGCAGTACTTC. The rearrangement uses TRBV4-1 and TRBJ2-7, with D unresolved. Per germline, CDR1 MGHRA and CDR2 YSYEKL. This CDR3 is built from 14 residues. With 1 base removed from V and 9 bases from J, the gap between germline ends came to 16 bases.